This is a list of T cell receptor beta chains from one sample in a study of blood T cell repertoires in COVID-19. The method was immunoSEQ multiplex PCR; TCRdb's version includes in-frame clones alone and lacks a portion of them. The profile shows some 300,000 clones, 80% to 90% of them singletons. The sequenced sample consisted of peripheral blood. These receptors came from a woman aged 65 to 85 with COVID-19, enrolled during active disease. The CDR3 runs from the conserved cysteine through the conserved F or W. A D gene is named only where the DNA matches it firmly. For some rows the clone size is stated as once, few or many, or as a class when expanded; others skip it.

CDR3nt: TGCGCCAGCAGCGCTTGGGGAGATGAGCAGTTCTTC
CDR3aa: CASSAWGDEQFF
d_gene: -
j_gene: TRBJ2-1
abundance: -
v_gene: TRBV4-3

CDR3nt: TGTGCCAGCAGCGTCGACAGGGTGCACGAGACCCAGTACTTC
CDR3aa: CASSVDRVHETQYF
d_gene: TRBD1
j_gene: TRBJ2-5
abundance: -
v_gene: TRBV7-9

CDR3nt: TGTGCCAGCTCACCACCTGGTCGACACCAGTCCTCCTACGAGCAGTACTTC
CDR3aa: CASSPPGRHQSSYEQYF
d_gene: -
j_gene: TRBJ2-7
abundance: -
v_gene: TRBV18

CDR3nt: TGTGCCAGCAGCATCCTGAGCCAGGACAATGGCTATGGCTACACCTTC
CDR3aa: CASSILSQDNGYGYTF
d_gene: -
j_gene: TRBJ1-2
abundance: -
v_gene: TRBV9

CDR3nt: TGTGCCAGCAGAACCCGGACAGGGGTGGGCACCGGGGAGCTGTTTTTT
CDR3aa: CASRTRTGVGTGELFF
d_gene: TRBD1
j_gene: TRBJ2-2
abundance: few
v_gene: TRBV7-9

CDR3nt: TGTGCCAGCAGTGAGGGGGACACTGGGGCCAACGTCCTGACTTTC
CDR3aa: CASSEGDTGANVLTF
d_gene: -
j_gene: TRBJ2-6
abundance: -
v_gene: TRBV2

CDR3nt: TGTGCCAGCAGCTTCGGCGGGGGGGCAGATACGCAGTATTTT
CDR3aa: CASSFGGGADTQYF
d_gene: TRBD2
j_gene: TRBJ2-3
abundance: -
v_gene: TRBV5-8

CDR3nt: TGCGCCAGCAGTGAGTCGGGACAGGGTACCGGCGGGGAGCTGTTTTTT
CDR3aa: CASSESGQGTGGELFF
d_gene: TRBD1
j_gene: TRBJ2-2
abundance: -
v_gene: TRBV10-1

CDR3nt: TGTGCCTGGAGTGCCGGGACACTTTACAATGAGCAGTTCTTC
CDR3aa: CAWSAGTLYNEQFF
d_gene: -
j_gene: TRBJ2-1
abundance: -
v_gene: TRBV30

CDR3nt: TGTGCCAGCAGTTTGGAGGGGGCCACCTACGAGCAGTACTTC
CDR3aa: CASSLEGATYEQYF
d_gene: -
j_gene: TRBJ2-7
abundance: -
v_gene: TRBV28

CDR3nt: TGTGCCACCAGCGACGCCGGGTCCTTTAATGAGCAGTTCTTC
CDR3aa: CATSDAGSFNEQFF
d_gene: -
j_gene: TRBJ2-1
abundance: -
v_gene: TRBV24-1

CDR3nt: TGTGCCAGTAGCCACCGAGACAGGGGGCAAAATGAGCAGTTCTTC
CDR3aa: CASSHRDRGQNEQFF
d_gene: TRBD1
j_gene: TRBJ2-1
abundance: few
v_gene: TRBV19

CDR3nt: TGTGCCAGCAGCCATACGACTCGGGAGAGCACCTTC
CDR3aa: CASSHTTRESTF
d_gene: -
j_gene: TRBJ1-2
abundance: -
v_gene: TRBV12-3/TRBV12-4

CDR3nt: TGTGCCAGCAGGTATGGAGAGAACTATGGCTACACCTTC
CDR3aa: CASRYGENYGYTF
d_gene: -
j_gene: TRBJ1-2
abundance: -
v_gene: TRBV9

CDR3nt: TGCGCCAGCGGCAGGGGGAGTCAGCCCCAGCATTTT
CDR3aa: CASGRGSQPQHF
d_gene: TRBD1
j_gene: TRBJ1-5
abundance: -
v_gene: TRBV10-1

CDR3nt: TGTGCCAGCAGCCAGGCGTTACAAACTGAAGCTTTCTTT
CDR3aa: CASSQALQTEAFF
d_gene: -
j_gene: TRBJ1-1
abundance: few
v_gene: TRBV7-9

CDR3nt: TGCGCCAGCAGCTTGGGCGACAGAGCCTGGGCTGAAGCTTTCTTT
CDR3aa: CASSLGDRAWAEAFF
d_gene: -
j_gene: TRBJ1-1
abundance: -
v_gene: TRBV5-1

CDR3nt: TGTGCCAGCAGCTTGGCCCCGAACACTGAAGCTTTCTTT
CDR3aa: CASSLAPNTEAFF
d_gene: -
j_gene: TRBJ1-1
abundance: few
v_gene: TRBV7-7

CDR3nt: TGTGCCAGCAGCTTAGGGGACAGGGTCAATGCTGGAAACACCATATATTTT
CDR3aa: CASSLGDRVNAGNTIYF
d_gene: TRBD1
j_gene: TRBJ1-3
abundance: -
v_gene: TRBV11-2

CDR3nt: TGTGCCAGCAGCCGTCAGGGGTCCCAGTGGACTGAAGCTTTCTTT
CDR3aa: CASSRQGSQWTEAFF
d_gene: -
j_gene: TRBJ1-1
abundance: -
v_gene: TRBV5-8

CDR3nt: TGCGCCAGCAGTTACGGACAGTCCTACGAGCAGTACTTC
CDR3aa: CASSYGQSYEQYF
d_gene: -
j_gene: TRBJ2-7
abundance: -
v_gene: TRBV5-1

CDR3nt: TGCGCCAGCAGCTTGCAGGGCCAGTACTATGGCTACACCTTC
CDR3aa: CASSLQGQYYGYTF
d_gene: -
j_gene: TRBJ1-2
abundance: -
v_gene: TRBV5-1

CDR3nt: TGTGCCAGCAGTCCTCTAGCGGGGCCCCAAGAGACCCAGTACTTC
CDR3aa: CASSPLAGPQETQYF
d_gene: TRBD2
j_gene: TRBJ2-5
abundance: -
v_gene: TRBV27

CDR3nt: TGTGCCAGCTCACCACCGAGCCTAGCGGGGATACAAGAGACCCAGTACTTC
CDR3aa: CASSPPSLAGIQETQYF
d_gene: TRBD2
j_gene: TRBJ2-5
abundance: -
v_gene: TRBV18

CDR3nt: TGTGCCAGCAGCCGAGGGTGGGATACGCAGTATTTT
CDR3aa: CASSRGWDTQYF
d_gene: -
j_gene: TRBJ2-3
abundance: -
v_gene: TRBV11-1

CDR3nt: TGTGCCAGTAGTATTTCCGGGAGCCACGAGCAGTACTTC
CDR3aa: CASSISGSHEQYF
d_gene: -
j_gene: TRBJ2-7
abundance: -
v_gene: TRBV19

CDR3nt: TGTGCCAGCAAACTAAGGACACCCCCTAACTATGGCTACACCTTC
CDR3aa: CASKLRTPPNYGYTF
d_gene: -
j_gene: TRBJ1-2
abundance: -
v_gene: TRBV27

CDR3nt: TGCGCCAGCAGCTTGGAGAGCCCCCGCTATGGCTACACCTTC
CDR3aa: CASSLESPRYGYTF
d_gene: -
j_gene: TRBJ1-2
abundance: -
v_gene: TRBV5-1

CDR3nt: TGCGCCAGCACGTCCCAGGGGTCGTCCTACAATGAGCAGTTCTTC
CDR3aa: CASTSQGSSYNEQFF
d_gene: -
j_gene: TRBJ2-1
abundance: -
v_gene: TRBV5-1

CDR3nt: TGTGCCAGCAGAGACAGGTTTACTGAAGCTTTCTTT
CDR3aa: CASRDRFTEAFF
d_gene: -
j_gene: TRBJ1-1
abundance: -
v_gene: TRBV27

CDR3nt: TGCAGCGTTGGGGGGACAACGAGGGACTATGGCTACACCTTC
CDR3aa: CSVGGTTRDYGYTF
d_gene: -
j_gene: TRBJ1-2
abundance: -
v_gene: TRBV29-1

CDR3nt: TGTGCCAGCAGTTCCGGGACAGGGGTGGACACTGAAGCTTTCTTT
CDR3aa: CASSSGTGVDTEAFF
d_gene: TRBD1
j_gene: TRBJ1-1
abundance: few
v_gene: TRBV27

CDR3nt: TGTGCCAGCAGCGCTCCCGTGAGTGAAAGCTCCTACAATGAGCAGTTCTTC
CDR3aa: CASSAPVSESSYNEQFF
d_gene: -
j_gene: TRBJ2-1
abundance: -
v_gene: TRBV7-2

CDR3nt: TGTGCCAGCAGCCTACCTTCGACAGAGAACTATGGCTACACCTTC
CDR3aa: CASSLPSTENYGYTF
d_gene: -
j_gene: TRBJ1-2
abundance: few
v_gene: TRBV5-4

CDR3nt: TGTGCCACCAGCAGAGGGAGGACTAGTAAAGAGACCCAGTACTTC
CDR3aa: CATSRGRTSKETQYF
d_gene: TRBD2
j_gene: TRBJ2-5
abundance: -
v_gene: TRBV15

CDR3nt: TGTGCCAGCGTCGGATTGGGACAGGGCGGATACGAGCAGTACTTC
CDR3aa: CASVGLGQGGYEQYF
d_gene: TRBD1
j_gene: TRBJ2-7
abundance: once
v_gene: TRBV6-6

CDR3nt: TGTGCCAGCAGTCCAGGACTGTCCTACGAGCAGTACTTC
CDR3aa: CASSPGLSYEQYF
d_gene: -
j_gene: TRBJ2-7
abundance: -
v_gene: TRBV12-3/TRBV12-4